The rows below give T cell receptor beta chains drawn from one sample of a study of T cell repertoires in cytomegalovirus infection. For these receptors, no antigen is known. TCRdb used MiXCR to reprocess the reads, holding one entry per CDR3 protein. The data contain roughly 160,000 distinct CDR3 sequences, less than 25% of them singletons. Source: CD8+ T cells from cultured PBMCs, taken from culture after CMV antigen stimulation. These receptors came from a human donor in good health (CMV status not recorded). Some clones in this sample may be carry-over from other donors' samples. Each CDR3 is given with its conserved first and last residue. The order of the fields is clone size, V gene, D gene, J gene, CDR3 DNA, CDR3 protein. A D gene is named only where the DNA matches it firmly. Not all rows give a size; the values are once, few, many and, for expanded clones, a class.

>few|TRBV19|TRBD1|TRBJ1-1
TGTGCCAGTAGTTTGCGGACAGGGACGGGAAACACTGAAGCTTTCTTT
CASSLRTGTGNTEAFF
>NA|TRBV4-1|NA|TRBJ2-7
TGCGCCAGCAGCCAAGTGGCAGGGAACTACGAGCAGTACTTC
CASSQVAGNYEQYF
>NA|TRBV9|TRBD1|TRBJ1-1
TGTGCCAGCAGCGTTGGGACAGGGGTCACTGAAGCTTTCTTT
CASSVGTGVTEAFF
>NA|TRBV6-1|TRBD1|TRBJ1-4
TGTGCCAGCACCGTAACAAAGACAGGGTCCCATGAAAAACTGTTTTTT
CASTVTKTGSHEKLFF
>NA|TRBV28|NA|TRBJ2-4
TGTGCCACCACGACCGAGGCCGTTCAGTACTTC
CATTTEAVQYF
>few|TRBV7-9|NA|TRBJ2-7
TGTGCCAGCAGCCCAGCCGCGGGACGGGCCTACGAGCAGTACTTC
CASSPAAGRAYEQYF
>NA|TRBV7-9|NA|TRBJ1-1
TGTGCCAGCAGCCCACCGGGGAACCTCCCAAAGACCACTGAAGCTTTCTTT
CASSPPGNLPKTTEAFF
>NA|TRBV7-2|NA|TRBJ2-5
TGTGCCAGCAGCTTAGCGCCAGACCCCCAGTACTTC
CASSLAPDPQYF
>NA|TRBV7-9|TRBD1|TRBJ1-2
TGTGCCAGCAGCTCTCCTGTGGACAGGGACTATGGCTACACCTTC
CASSSPVDRDYGYTF
>many|TRBV19|NA|TRBJ2-3
TGTGCCAGTAGTTTGACACCTTTGGACACAGATACGCAGTATTTT
CASSLTPLDTDTQYF
>NA|TRBV7-8|NA|TRBJ2-7
TGTGCCAGCAGGGGGCCGCCGCACGAGCAGTACTTC
CASRGPPHEQYF